The T cell receptor (beta chain) described here comes from a study of CD8 T cells in Susac syndrome. Study results and caveats: As the study acknowledged, the number of individuals in its TCR sequencing and HLA analysis was relatively small.

Sequencing of TCR beta was undertaken in CD8+ and CD4+ T cells derived from blood. Purification of the CD8+ and CD4+ T cells relied on negative isolation, and TEMRA cells underwent FACS enrichment. On this clonotype itself: Its matching antigen is unknown.

It was with random hexamers that about 0.45 to 1 ug RNA was reverse transcribed. Across 54 Vbeta and 13 Jbeta, TCR beta CDR3 was amplified with immunoSEQ multiplex PCR. TCRdb processed the immunoSEQ multiplex PCR reads anew with MiXCR; each CDR3 protein has one entry. The data contain 300,000 to 350,000 distinct CDR3 sequences, about 92% of them singletons. Sequenced material: CD4+ T cells from PBMCs. This receptor was taken from a human donor with multiple sclerosis.

This chain's CDR3 is CASSERINQPQHF. The CDR3 DNA reads as TGTGCCAGCAGTGAAAGAATCAATCAGCCCCAGCATTTT. The rearrangement joins TRBV6-4 to TRBJ1-5; D unresolved. Germline V gene data show CDR1 as MRHNA and CDR2 as SNTAGT. The CDR3 consists of 13 residues. V was cut by 3 bases and J by 3 bases, with 6 bases left in between.